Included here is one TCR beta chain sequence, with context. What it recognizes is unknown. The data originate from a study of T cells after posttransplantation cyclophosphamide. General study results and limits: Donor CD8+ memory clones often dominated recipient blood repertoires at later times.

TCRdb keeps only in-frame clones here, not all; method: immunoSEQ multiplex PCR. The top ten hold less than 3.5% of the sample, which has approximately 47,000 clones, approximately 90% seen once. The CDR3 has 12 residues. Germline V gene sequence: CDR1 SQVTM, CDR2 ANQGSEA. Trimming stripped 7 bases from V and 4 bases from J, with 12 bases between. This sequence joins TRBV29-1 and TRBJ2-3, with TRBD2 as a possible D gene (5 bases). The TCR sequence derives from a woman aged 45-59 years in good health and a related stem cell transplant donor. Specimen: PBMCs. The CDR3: CSARRGPDTQYF. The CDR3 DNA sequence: TGCAGCGCCCGGAGAGGGCCAGATACGCAGTATTTT.